This T cell receptor (beta chain) was sequenced in a study of blood T cell repertoires in COVID-19. About the research overall: Acute-phase and convalescent COVID-19 samples originated in the United States, Italy and Spain. In each case, the material was cDNA or gDNA derived from T cells, B-cell-depleted T cells, or PBMCs.

In the original analysis: The authors estimated nucleated cell counts from reference gene primer amplification. This table comes from immunoSEQ multiplex PCR, and its TCRdb copy is limited to in-frame clones, with some not included. V, J and clone size are taken as reported in that table, and D and trimming were inferred from the DNA itself. The sample has 200,000 to 250,000 clones, 70% to 90% seen once. Seattle patient enrollment occurred during active infection, with longitudinal follow-up thereafter. The receptor comes from a woman aged 30 to 39 with COVID-19, enrolled during active disease. The sequenced sample consisted of peripheral blood.

The CDR3 bases are TGTGCCAGCAGTTACATCGGGACAGGCGGCGAGAGGCTGTTTTTT. It yields the protein CASSYIGTGGERLFF. This chain links TRBV6-2 or TRBV6-3 with TRBJ1-4; 8 bases are a match to TRBD1. The V gene's germline CDR1 is MNHEY and CDR2 SVGEGT. V lost 2 bases, J lost 14 bases, and 13 bases stayed unmatched. The CDR3 is 15 residues long.